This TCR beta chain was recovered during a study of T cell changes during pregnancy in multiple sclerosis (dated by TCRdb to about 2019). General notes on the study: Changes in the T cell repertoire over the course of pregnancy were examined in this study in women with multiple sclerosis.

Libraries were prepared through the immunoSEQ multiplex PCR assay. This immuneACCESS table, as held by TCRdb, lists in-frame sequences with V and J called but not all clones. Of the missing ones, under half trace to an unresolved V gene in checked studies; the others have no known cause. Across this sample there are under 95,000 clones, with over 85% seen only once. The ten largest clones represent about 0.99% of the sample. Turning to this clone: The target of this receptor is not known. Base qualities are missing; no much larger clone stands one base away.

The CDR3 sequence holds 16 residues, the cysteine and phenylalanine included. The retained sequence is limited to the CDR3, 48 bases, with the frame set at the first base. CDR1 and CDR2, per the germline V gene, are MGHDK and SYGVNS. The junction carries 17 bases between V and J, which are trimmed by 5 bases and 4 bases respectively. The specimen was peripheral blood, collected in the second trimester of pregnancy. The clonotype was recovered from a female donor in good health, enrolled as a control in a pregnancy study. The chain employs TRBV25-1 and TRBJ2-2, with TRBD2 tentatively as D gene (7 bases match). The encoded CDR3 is CASSRGGFGGTGELFF. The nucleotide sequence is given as TGTGCCAGCAGTAGGGGGGGTTTTGGAGGCACCGGGGAGCTGTTTTTT.